Following are 10 T cell receptor beta chains from one sample sequenced in a study of T cell responses to AZD1222 COVID-19 vaccine. Using immunoSEQ multiplex PCR, the repertoire was profiled, and TCRdb retains in-frame clones only, with some absent. This repertoire shows about 130,000 clones, roughly 84% found once; its top ten account for roughly 3.9%. The sequencing here drew on peripheral blood, taken on day 0 of AZD1222 vaccination. The receptor source for this set is an adult in good health.

The gene calls are TRBV5-4 and TRBJ2-1; 11 bases map to TRBD1. CDR3 size: 16 residues. V trimming: 2 bases; J trimming: 5 bases; junction bases outside the gene matches: 6. In germline, CDR1 is SGHNT, CDR2 YYREEE (reference sequence). Written as DNA, the CDR3 is TGTGCCAGCAGCTTCCCTGGGACAGGGGGTAACAATGAGCAGTTCTTC. It yields the protein CASSFPGTGGNNEQFF.

The chain combines TRBV19 with TRBJ1-1; 8 bases agree with TRBD1. Germline loops: CDR1 LNHDA, CDR2 SQIVND (reference sequence). The junction had 3 bases not matched to a gene; V was cut back by 2 bases and J by 1 base. The CDR3 covers 15 residues. The CDR3 region has the DNA TGTGCCAGTAGTATACAGGGGGCAGGGAACACTGAAGCTTTCTTT. Amino acid sequence: CASSIQGAGNTEAFF.

In this sample, this clone turned up a few times. The chain carries TRBV19 and TRBJ1-1; D unclear. Trimming cost V 0 bases and J 4 bases, with 9 bases left between them. This CDR3 is 14 amino acids long. CDR1 LNHDA and CDR2 SQIVND come from the germline V gene (reference sequence). CDR3 bases: TGTGCCAGTAGTATAGAATCCGGCGGCACTGAAGCTTTCTTT. The encoded protein is CASSIESGGTEAFF.

The chain couples TRBV24-1 to TRBJ1-5; 9 nucleotides agree with TRBD1. Per the germline V gene, CDR1 is KGHDR and CDR2 is SFDVKD. With V trimmed by 5 bases and J by 4 bases, 5 bases remained unmatched. The CDR3 totals 15 residues. CDR3: CATSGIGQGNQPQHF. The CDR3, as DNA: TGTGCCACCAGTGGCATAGGACAGGGGAATCAGCCCCAGCATTTT.

This chain connects TRBV24-1 to TRBJ2-1; 10 nucleotides agree with TRBD2. CDR3 length: 15 amino acids. The junction had 7 bases not matched to a gene; V was cut back by 5 bases and J by 7 bases. The germline gives CDR1 KGHDR, CDR2 SFDVKD. CDR3 DNA sequence: TGTGCCACCAGTGGCCCGGGACTAGCGACGAATGAGCAGTTCTTC. This translates into CATSGPGLATNEQFF.

This chain uses TRBV5-6 with TRBJ1-5, with 8 bases lining up with TRBD1. The CDR3 contains 15 residues. Losses at the gene ends were 2 bases for V and 6 bases for J; bases not matched to a gene: 7. The germline CDR1 and CDR2 sequences are SGHDT and YYEEEE. The CDR3 loop reads CASSLRQGRSQPQHF. In nucleotides, the CDR3 is TGTGCCAGCAGCTTAAGACAGGGGAGAAGTCAGCCCCAGCATTTT.

The chain carries TRBV28 and TRBJ2-7; 7 nucleotides align to TRBD1. CDR1 and CDR2 (germline): MDHEN, SYDVKM. V was clipped by 7 bases and J by 9 bases; unmatched bases: 27. The CDR3 covers 18 residues. DNA of the CDR3: TGTGCCAGCACCTCATGGGATGGCAGGGGGTCTCGGGTCTCAAGGCAGTACTTC. This encodes CASTSWDGRGSRVSRQYF.

The chain combines TRBV2 with TRBJ2-2, with D perhaps TRBD1 (6 bases). The CDR3 has 16 amino acids. The germline V gene encodes CDR1 SNHLY and CDR2 FYNNEI. Trimming pared 3 bases from V and 6 bases from J, leaving 17 bases between. CDR3 in DNA: TGTGCCAGCAGTGACAGGGGCTTTAAGGTTGCCGGGGAGCTGTTTTTT. This translates into CASSDRGFKVAGELFF.

The rearrangement joins TRBV7-2 to TRBJ1-6; 10 bases match TRBD1. This CDR3 region has 14 residues. Unmatched junction bases numbered 4, after V lost 5 bases and J lost 9 bases. Germline V gene lookup returns CDR1 SGHTA and CDR2 FQGNSA. This CDR3 is CASSPRDRGSPLHF. CDR3 DNA: TGTGCCAGCAGCCCCAGGGACAGGGGTTCACCCCTCCACTTT.

This rearrangement joins TRBV6-5 to TRBJ1-1; the D gene is possibly TRBD1 (5 bases). V lost 0 bases and J lost 1, with 9 bases in between. The CDR3 has 15 residues. The germline CDR1 and CDR2 sequences are MNHEY and SVGAGI. The CDR3 DNA sequence: TGTGCCAGCAGTTACTCCGGGGGAGCGAACACTGAAGCTTTCTTT. It yields the protein CASSYSGGANTEAFF.